These 26 T cell receptor beta chains were all obtained from the same sample, sequenced in a study of T cell responses to AZD1222 COVID-19 vaccine (dated by TCRdb to about 2021). The time point label, read with the paper, signifies: about 28 days (+/-7) after the second vaccine dose. Receptor libraries were prepared by the immunoSEQ multiplex PCR assay. In its TCRdb copy, this immuneACCESS table keeps in-frame sequences only and misses some clones. Where compared with another copy, unresolved V genes explain less than half of these, and the others have no known cause. The sample table records roughly 100,000 clones; roughly nine tenths of these occur just once. The top ten clonotypes cover 6.5% to 10% of the sample. This sample comprised peripheral blood, obtained 28 days after the second AZD1222 dose. The receptors here all came from an adult who received the AZD1222 COVID-19 vaccine.

The V gene is TRBV28, the J gene TRBJ1-2, with a possible D match to TRBD1 (5 bases). This CDR3 comprises 14 residues. From germline, CDR1 is MDHEN and CDR2 SYDVKM. Deletions cut 3 bases from V and 8 bases from J, with 16 bases between. This CDR3 is CASSFLDPRDGYTF. CDR3 coding DNA: TGTGCCAGCAGTTTCCTTGACCCCAGGGACGGCTACACCTTC.

The CDR3 sequence: CASSMFGGGEKLFF. The CDR3 coding sequence is TGTGCCAGTAGTATGTTCGGGGGCGGCGAAAAACTGTTTTTT. The rearrangement joins TRBV19 to TRBJ1-4, with D maybe TRBD1 (6 bases). The CDR3 loop spans 14 amino acids. With 3 bases removed from V and 8 bases from J, the gap between germline ends came to 13 bases. CDR1 is LNHDA, CDR2 SQIVND, per germline (reference sequence).

The chain has TRBV5-1 and TRBJ2-3; a possible D gene is TRBD2 (5 bases). V lost 4 bases, J lost 6 bases, and 15 bases lay in between. The germline gives CDR1 SGHRS, CDR2 YFSETQ. This CDR3 contains 14 residues. CDR3 bases: TGCGCCAGCAGCCCTACCCTTGAGGGCGATACGCAGTATTTT. This encodes CASSPTLEGDTQYF.

The chain has TRBV6-5 and TRBJ2-7; TRBD2 agrees at 10 bases. CDR1 is MNHEY, CDR2 SVGAGI, per germline. V was clipped by 6 bases and J by 2 bases; unmatched bases: 7. The CDR3 runs 15 residues. CDR3 in DNA: TGTGCCAGCAGCAGGGGACTAGCGAAGGCCTACGAGCAGTACTTC. Its translation is CASSRGLAKAYEQYF.

In nucleotides, the CDR3 is TGTGCCAGCTCCCCGGGACTAGCAGAATATGAGCAGTTCTTC. Protein product: CASSPGLAEYEQFF. This chain joins TRBV18 and TRBJ2-1; 9 bases fit TRBD2. Germline-derived CDR1 and CDR2 are KGHSH and LQKENI. CDR3 length: 14 amino acids. With 6 bases clipped from V and 8 bases from J, the junction kept 8 bases outside the gene matches.

In the case of this clone: Other DNA sequences of this sample code for an identical CDR3. This rearrangement joins TRBV12-3 or TRBV12-4 to TRBJ1-5; D might be TRBD1 (6 bases). Trimming took off 4 bases at V and 7 bases at J, with 8 bases between the two ends. CDR3 length equals 12 residues. For the CDR3, the DNA is TGTGCCAGCAGTTCCACAGGGCAGCCCCAGCATTTT. Protein sequence: CASSSTGQPQHF.

The chain uses TRBV6-5 and TRBJ2-7, with D possibly matching TRBD2 (5 bases). Germline CDR1 and CDR2: MNHEY and SVGAGI. This CDR3 contains 14 residues. Between the trimmed V and J ends, which lost 7 bases and 5 bases, there was a span of 18 bases. DNA for the CDR3: TGTGCCAGCACCTATATAGGGAGTACCCACGAGCAGTACTTC. Protein product: CASTYIGSTHEQYF.

The chain links TRBV11-2 to TRBJ2-5; 12 nucleotides match TRBD2. Germline V gene lookup returns CDR1 SGHAT and CDR2 FQNNGV. There are 17 residues in the CDR3. After removal of 0 bases from V and 5 bases from J, the junction contained 7 bases not matched to a gene. In nucleotides, the CDR3 is TGTGCCAGCAGCTTAGAAGCTAGCGGGAGGGCCGGGGAGACCCAGTACTTC. Translated: CASSLEASGRAGETQYF.

The rearrangement links TRBV9 to TRBJ1-1; D is ambiguous. Looked up from germline, CDR1 is SGDLS and CDR2 is YYNGEE. There are 14 residues in the CDR3. The V end was cut by 4 bases, the J end by 1 base, with 11 bases between. The CDR3 coding sequence is TGTGCCAGCAGCTCCCTTTGGGGGAACACTGAAGCTTTCTTT. Translation: CASSSLWGNTEAFF.

In this sample, this clone turned up once. The V and J genes are TRBV19 and TRBJ2-5; 11 bases match TRBD2. The CDR3 spans 17 residues. V shed 3 bases and J 2 bases; nucleotides not matched to a gene: 8. Per the germline V gene, CDR1 is LNHDA and CDR2 is SQIVND (reference sequence). CDR3 residues: CASSIFGTSGAQETQYF. CDR3 in DNA: TGTGCCAGTAGTATTTTTGGGACTAGCGGAGCTCAAGAGACCCAGTACTTC.

J is TRBJ2-3 and V is TRBV5-1; 10 bases align to TRBD1. Looked up from germline, CDR1 is SGHRS and CDR2 is YFSETQ. V gave up 3 bases and J gave up 3 bases; unmatched junction bases: 22. CDR3 length: 21 amino acids. Written as DNA, the CDR3 is TGCGCCAGCAGCTCCCACCGGGACAGGGGTACGCGGGCGGAGTGGACAGATACGCAGTATTTT. It is translated as CASSSHRDRGTRAEWTDTQYF.

This chain connects TRBV4-1 to TRBJ2-7, with D possibly being TRBD1 (5 bases). Deletions cut 0 bases from V and 4 bases from J, with 10 bases between. This CDR3 has 14 amino acids. Germline loops: CDR1 MGHRA, CDR2 YSYEKL. DNA of the CDR3: TGCGCCAGCAGCCAAGATACAGGTTTTTACGAGCAGTACTTC. It encodes CASSQDTGFYEQYF.

The V call is TRBV10-3, the J call TRBJ2-5; 8 bases fit TRBD1. This CDR3 contains 13 residues. V shed 6 bases, J shed 2 bases, and the junction held 2 bases outside the gene matches. CDR1 and CDR2 (germline): ENHRY, SYGVKD. The CDR3 nucleotides read TGTGCCATCAGGGGACAGGCACAAGAGACCCAGTACTTC. It encodes CAIRGQAQETQYF.

This clone was detected a few times. The V and J genes are TRBV6-5 and TRBJ2-7, with D perhaps TRBD1 or TRBD2 (5 bases each). This CDR3 is 13 amino acids long. V lost 6 bases to trimming and J lost 6 bases, with 15 bases between them. Germline CDR1 reads MNHEY; CDR2 reads SVGAGI. CDR3 DNA sequence: TGTGCCAGCAGGGAGGTTCAGGGCCTCGAGCAGTACTTC. It translates to CASREVQGLEQYF.

The rearrangement joins TRBV5-1 to TRBJ2-7; D might be TRBD2 (6 bases). Trimming pared 0 bases from V and 6 bases from J, leaving 10 bases between. CDR3 size: 13 residues. Germline CDR1 and CDR2: SGHRS and YFSETQ. Here the CDR3 DNA reads TGCGCCAGCAGCTTGGGGGCGACTAGCGAGCAGTACTTC. It yields the protein CASSLGATSEQYF.

This chain joins TRBV28 and TRBJ2-3; weak D call: TRBD2 (6 bases). This CDR3 region has 15 residues. Germline loops: CDR1 MDHEN, CDR2 SYDVKM. Trimming cost V 4 bases and J 0 bases, with 11 bases left between them. CDR3 in DNA: TGTGCCAGCAGTTCCTGGGGGGAAAGCACAGATACGCAGTATTTT. Translating it yields CASSSWGESTDTQYF. Together with reference TRBV28 and TRBJ2-3, the CDR3 gives the full variable domain: DVKVTQSSRYLVKRTGEKVFLECVQDMDHENMFWYRQDPGLGLRLIYFSYDVKMKEKGDIPEGYSVSREKKERFSLILESASTNQTSMYLCASSSWGESTDTQYFGPGTRLTVL.

The rearrangement links TRBV6-5 to TRBJ1-1; D may be TRBD1 (6 bases). The ends were cut back, 6 bases at V and 7 bases at J, with 21 bases in the middle. The CDR3 is 15 amino acids. The germline CDR1 and CDR2 sequences are MNHEY and SVGAGI. DNA for the CDR3: TGTGCCAGCAGACCGGGAGGGGGGAAGGTCTTTGAAGCTTTCTTT. This gives the protein CASRPGGGKVFEAFF.

The chain uses TRBV7-2 and TRBJ2-7; D might be TRBD1 (6 bases). V lost 3 bases, J lost 3 bases, and 15 bases lay in between. CDR3 length equals 15 residues. Germline assignment: CDR1 SGHTA and CDR2 FQGNSA. The chain's CDR3 is CASSLTGTQLYEQYF. The CDR3 nucleotides are TGTGCCAGCAGCTTGACCGGGACACAACTCTACGAGCAGTACTTC.

V and J are TRBV24-1 and TRBJ1-3, with 9 bases aligning to TRBD1. The V segment lost 4 bases and the J segment 8 bases; nucleotides outside the gene matches: 8. The CDR3 is made up of 15 amino acids. From germline, CDR1 is KGHDR and CDR2 SFDVKD. Here the CDR3 reads CATSDSGTGRDTIYF. CDR3 coding DNA: TGTGCCACCAGTGACTCCGGGACAGGGAGGGACACCATATATTTT.

V and J are TRBV9 and TRBJ1-1, with a possible D match to TRBD1 (5 bases). The V gene's germline CDR1 is SGDLS and CDR2 YYNGEE. Trimming stripped 0 bases from V and 2 bases from J, with 20 bases between. The CDR3 covers 18 residues. The CDR3 DNA follows: TGTGCCAGCAGCGTAGGCCTCCTACGGGACGCATCAAACACTGAAGCTTTCTTT. Translating gives CASSVGLLRDASNTEAFF. Complete variable domain (other parts from reference TRBV9 and TRBJ1-1): DSGVTQTPKHLITATGQRVTLRCSPRSGDLSVYWYQQSLDQGLQFLIQYYNGEERAKGNILERFSAQQFPDLHSELNLSSLELGDSALYFCASSVGLLRDASNTEAFFGQGTRLTVV.

This sequence joins TRBV6-5 and TRBJ2-2, with D unclear. Germline CDR1 reads MNHEY; CDR2 reads SVGAGI. The length of the CDR3 is 14 residues. The V and J ends lost 8 bases and 3 bases respectively, with 13 bases between them. This CDR3 reads CASHPGQYTGELFF. CDR3 nucleotides: TGTGCCAGCCACCCCGGGCAGTACACCGGGGAGCTGTTTTTT.

The chain uses TRBV2 and TRBJ1-2; possible D gene TRBD1, 5 bases. The CDR3 consists of 11 residues. The V end was cut by 9 bases, the J end by 4 bases, with 9 bases between. The germline V gene encodes CDR1 SNHLY and CDR2 FYNNEI. The CDR3 bases are TGTGCCAGAGGGGTGGTCTATGGCTACACCTTC. It translates to CARGVVYGYTF.

In this sample, this clone turned up once. The chain recombines TRBV28 with TRBJ2-5, with 7 bases lining up with TRBD1. Germline V gives CDR1 MDHEN, CDR2 SYDVKM. With V trimmed by 5 bases and J by 1 base, 7 bases remained unmatched. CDR3 length: 15 residues. The CDR3 DNA follows: TGTGCCAGCAGTGCTTCACAGGGGATCCAAGAGACCCAGTACTTC. It codes for CASSASQGIQETQYF. The entire variable domain, with the rest obtained from reference TRBV28 and TRBJ2-5, is as follows: DVKVTQSSRYLVKRTGEKVFLECVQDMDHENMFWYRQDPGLGLRLIYFSYDVKMKEKGDIPEGYSVSREKKERFSLILESASTNQTSMYLCASSASQGIQETQYFGPGTRLLVL.

The chain uses TRBV6-5 and TRBJ1-2; D perhaps matches TRBD1 (5 bases). The CDR3 covers 14 residues. Germline V CDR1 and CDR2: MNHEY, SVGAGI. V was cut by 5 bases and J by 4 bases, with 14 bases left in between. The CDR3 reads CASSRDGGGYGYTF. The CDR3 nucleotides are TGTGCCAGCAGTAGGGACGGGGGGGGCTATGGCTACACCTTC.

This chain joins TRBV7-2 and TRBJ1-4; 7 nucleotides line up with TRBD1. The trim removed 6 bases at V and 6 bases at J, leaving 7 bases unmatched. Looked up from germline, CDR1 is SGHTA and CDR2 is FQGNSA. CDR3 length: 14 residues. CDR3 DNA: TGTGCCAGCAGTCAACAGGGGTGGGATGAAAAACTGTTTTTT. The encoded protein is CASSQQGWDEKLFF.

The rearrangement links TRBV21-1 to TRBJ2-2; the table's D call, TRBD1, has no DNA check behind it. TRBV21-1 is termed a pseudogene. The CDR3 has 16 residues. The CDR3 loop is CASSNQGARITGELFF. CDR3 nucleotide sequence: TGTGCCAGCAGCAATCAGGGGGCGCGTATCACCGGGGAGCTGTTTTTT.